This T cell receptor beta chain was obtained from a study of cytomegalovirus exposure and HLA in healthy donors. The donors formed part of the roughly 120-subject validation cohort, distinct from the roughly 700-subject first cohort. The protocol was immunoSEQ multiplex PCR, while the TCRdb copy is restricted to in-frame clones and leaves out a portion. Of about 190,000 clones in the sample, more than 80% were seen once. The clonotype comes from a man between 18 and 29 years old in good health and CMV-seropositive. The sequencing input was PBMCs.

The CDR3 DNA sequence: TGTGCCAGCAGCCAAGACGTGCGGGGGGACACCATATATTTT. As protein: CASSQDVRGDTIYF. V usage is TRBV14 and J usage is TRBJ1-3; a weak D match, TRBD1 (5 bases). V lost 0 bases and J 8 bases, leaving 11 bases between the germline ends. CDR3 length: 14 residues. Germline V CDR1 and CDR2: SGHDN, FVKESK.